This passage covers 23 T cell receptor beta chains from one sample sequenced in a study of T-cell reconstitution after alpha-beta-depleted transplantation in children. Unique molecular identifiers were incorporated into the prepared TCRbeta library. TCRdb redid the calling of the PCR reads with MiXCR, one entry per CDR3 protein. The sample gives over 200,000 distinct CDR3 sequences, around 9.9% of which show up once; roughly 30% is in the top ten. The sample consisted of PBMCs, taken before TCRalphabeta/CD19-depleted stem cell transplant. These receptors all stem from a child under two years old with acute myeloid leukemia, due to receive a stem cell transplant.

In the case of this clonotype: Just one base apart from a much larger clone, this may be a read error. This sequence joins TRBV12-3 or TRBV12-4 and TRBJ2-3; TRBD2 matches at 12 bases. This CDR3 spans 18 amino acids. The CDR3 DNA is TGTGCCATCAGTTTAGCGCTAGCGGGAGGGGCCCTCACAGATACGCAGTATTTT. Its translation: CAISLALAGGALTDTQYF.

This clonotype was detected ten times or more. The rearrangement joins TRBV12-3 or TRBV12-4 to TRBJ2-6; the D gene could be TRBD1 or TRBD2 (5 bases each). This CDR3 spans 15 amino acids. V lost 3 bases and J 3 bases, leaving 9 bases between the germline ends. DNA of the CDR3: TGTGCCAGCAGTTTCGGGACGAGTGGGGCCAACGTCCTGACTTTC. Protein: CASSFGTSGANVLTF.

This clonotype has at least ten counts. The V gene is TRBV7-9, the J gene TRBJ2-1; a weak D match, TRBD2 (5 bases). V gave up 8 bases and J gave up 4 bases, with 15 bases separating them. CDR3 length: 14 amino acids. The germline V gene has CDR1 SEHNR and CDR2 FQNEAQ (reference sequence). The CDR3 loop reads CASFRASGYNEQFF. Here the CDR3 DNA reads TGTGCCAGCTTCCGCGCTTCGGGGTACAATGAGCAGTTCTTC.

This clonotype occurred many times. V and J are TRBV6-6 and TRBJ2-3, with D perhaps TRBD1 or TRBD2 (5 bases each). V lost 5 bases and J 2 bases, leaving 8 bases between the germline ends. This CDR3 is 13 amino acids long. From germline, CDR1 is MNHNY and CDR2 SVGAGI (reference sequence). The CDR3 is CASSTGTTDTQYF. Written as DNA, the CDR3 is TGTGCCAGCAGTACCGGGACCACAGATACGCAGTATTTT.

This clonotype was seen at least ten times. V and J are TRBV7-8 and TRBJ2-5, with D hard to call. Germline CDR1 is SGHVS and CDR2 is FQNEAQ. The CDR3 consists of 13 residues. V was shortened by 2 bases and J by 5 bases, with 9 bases between the two germline ends. The chain's CDR3 is CASSLYGFETQYF. The CDR3 nucleotides read TGTGCCAGCAGCTTATATGGTTTTGAGACCCAGTACTTC.

At least ten counts were recorded for this clonotype. The rearrangement joins TRBV7-9 to TRBJ1-1, with 8 nucleotides matching TRBD1. The CDR3 has 17 residues. V was clipped by 2 bases and J by 8 bases; unmatched bases: 16. The germline V gene encodes CDR1 SEHNR and CDR2 FQNEAQ (reference sequence). The CDR3 nucleotides are TGTGCCAGCAGCTTAATGGACAGGGTCCGGATATTGGGAGAAGCTTTCTTT. It specifies CASSLMDRVRILGEAFF. Filled out from reference TRBV7-9 and TRBJ1-1, the complete variable domain reads DTGVSQNPRHKITKRGQNVTFRCDPISEHNRLYWYRQTLGQGPEFLTYFQNEAQLEKSRLLSDRFSAERPKGSFSTLEIQRTEQGDSAMYLCASSLMDRVRILGEAFFGQGTRLTVV.

Many counts were recorded for this clonotype. The rearrangement links TRBV6-5 to TRBJ2-1; D is unresolved. V lost 2 bases to trimming and J lost 4 bases, with 12 bases between them. This CDR3 is 15 amino acids long. In germline, CDR1 is MNHEY, CDR2 SVGAGI. CDR3 DNA: TGTGCCAGCAGTTACCATATCGACGAATACAATGAGCAGTTCTTC. It is translated as CASSYHIDEYNEQFF.

This clonotype was detected many times. V gene TRBV20-1 combines with J gene TRBJ2-4, with 11 bases that match TRBD2. The junction had 9 bases not matched to a gene; V was cut back by 3 bases and J by 2 bases. Germline lookup yields CDR1 DFQATT and CDR2 SNEGSKA (reference sequence). There are 17 residues in the CDR3. The CDR3 region is CSARALAGASTKNIQYF. In DNA form, the CDR3 reads TGCAGTGCTAGGGCACTAGCGGGAGCGTCGACCAAAAACATTCAGTACTTC.

This clonotype was seen many times. V is TRBV5-1 and J is TRBJ2-1; 15 bases agree with TRBD2. After removal of 2 bases from V and 4 bases from J, the junction contained 1 base not matched to a gene. The germline gives CDR1 SGHRS, CDR2 YFSETQ. The CDR3 runs 16 residues. CDR3 bases: TGCGCCAGCAGCTTTGGACTAGCGGGAGGGTACAATGAGCAGTTCTTC. Translating gives CASSFGLAGGYNEQFF.

This clonotype was recorded many times. The DNA for the CDR3 is TGTGCCAGCAGTCCCGGGACCATTAATGAGCAGTTCTTC. It codes for CASSPGTINEQFF. The chain carries TRBV12-3 or TRBV12-4 and TRBJ2-1; the D gene could be TRBD1 or TRBD2 (5 bases each). Trimming cost V 5 bases and J 7 bases, with 12 bases left between them. This CDR3 is built from 13 residues.

In its sample, this clonotype was seen many times. The J gene is TRBJ1-1, the V gene TRBV28; D may be TRBD1 (5 bases). The CDR3 sequence is 13 residues long. V lost 6 bases and J lost 6, with 14 bases in between. Germline-derived CDR1 and CDR2 are MDHEN and SYDVKM. DNA for the CDR3: TGTGCCAGCAGACCTCCGCAGGGCCCTGAAGCTTTCTTT. Translating gives CASRPPQGPEAFF.

This clonotype showed up many times. The chain uses TRBV28 and TRBJ2-7; D is perhaps TRBD1 (6 bases). CDR3 size: 15 residues. V gave up 3 bases and J gave up 0 bases, with 12 bases separating them. Per the germline V gene, CDR1 is MDHEN and CDR2 is SYDVKM. As DNA, the CDR3 is TGTGCCAGCAGTTTGGGGGCAGGTCCCTCCTACGAGCAGTACTTC. Translated: CASSLGAGPSYEQYF. The full variable domain, rest sourced from reference TRBV28 and TRBJ2-7, is DVKVTQSSRYLVKRTGEKVFLECVQDMDHENMFWYRQDPGLGLRLIYFSYDVKMKEKGDIPEGYSVSREKKERFSLILESASTNQTSMYLCASSLGAGPSYEQYFGPGTRLTVT.

This clonotype was picked up many times. The chain has TRBV11-2 and TRBJ2-7; D uncertain. V lost 5 bases and J lost 1, with 9 bases in between. In germline, CDR1 is SGHAT, CDR2 FQNNGV. The CDR3 spans 13 residues. The CDR3 nucleotides are TGTGCCAGCAGCCCAGCTTGGTCCTACGAGCAGTACTTC. It codes for CASSPAWSYEQYF. Complete variable domain (other parts from reference TRBV11-2 and TRBJ2-7): EAGVAQSPRYKIIEKRQSVAFWCNPISGHATLYWYQQILGQGPKLLIQFQNNGVVDDSQLPKDRFSAERLKGVDSTLKIQPAKLEDSAVYLCASSPAWSYEQYFGPGTRLTVT.

This clonotype was seen ten or more times. The gene calls are TRBV20-1 and TRBJ2-1; 7 bases map to TRBD2. The CDR3 is made up of 14 amino acids. The V and J ends lost 0 bases and 7 bases, in that order; junction bases with no gene match: 6. The germline gives CDR1 DFQATT, CDR2 SNEGSKA (reference sequence). CDR3 in DNA: TGCAGTGCTAGAGATGCTAGCGGAGCGAATGAGCAGTTCTTC. It yields the protein CSARDASGANEQFF.

This clonotype showed up just a few times. The chain employs TRBV14 and TRBJ1-4; 7 positions match TRBD1. The CDR3 totals 15 residues. Trimming took 4 bases from V and 5 from J; bases not matched to a gene: 7. CDR1 is SGHDN, CDR2 FVKESK, per germline. The CDR3 sequence: CASSRLQGRNEKLFF. The CDR3 nucleotides read TGTGCCAGCAGCCGATTACAGGGGCGGAATGAAAAACTGTTTTTT.

This clonotype has a count of ten or more. CDR3 DNA sequence: TGCAGCGGACCGCTAGCGCACTCCGGTGAGCAGTTCTTC. It yields the protein CSGPLAHSGEQFF. This rearrangement joins TRBV29-1 to TRBJ2-1; D perhaps matches TRBD2 (6 bases). With 7 bases removed from V and 9 bases from J, the gap between germline ends came to 19 bases. CDR1 SQVTM and CDR2 ANQGSEA come from the germline V gene. The CDR3 is made up of 13 amino acids.

This clonotype was picked up many times. The CDR3 reads CASSLTVRRRTYEQYF. DNA for the CDR3: TGTGCCAGCAGCTTGACGGTTAGGAGGAGAACGTACGAGCAGTACTTC. The rearrangement links TRBV11-1 to TRBJ2-7, with a weak D call TRBD2 (5 bases). There are 16 residues in the CDR3. Trimming removed 3 bases from V and 4 bases from J, with 19 bases in between. The germline CDR1 and CDR2 sequences are SGHAT and FQDESV (reference sequence).

This clonotype was counted ten times or more. The J gene is TRBJ2-6, the V gene TRBV6-1; TRBD1 is a possible D gene (6 bases). This CDR3 has 14 amino acids. Trimming stripped 7 bases from V and 1 base from J, with 8 bases between. CDR1 and CDR2 from the germline V gene are MNHNS and SASEGT. CDR3 sequence (DNA): TGTGCCAGCACGACAGGATCTGGGGCCAACGTCCTGACTTTC. Amino acids: CASTTGSGANVLTF.

This clonotype was counted many times. This chain joins TRBV3-1 and TRBJ2-1, with D tentatively TRBD2 (5 bases). From germline, CDR1 is LGHDT and CDR2 YNNKEL (reference sequence). V was pared by 1 base and J by 2 bases, with 12 bases between. The CDR3 covers 16 residues. The CDR3: CASSQVSRGAYNEQFF. The CDR3 region has the DNA TGTGCCAGCAGCCAAGTGAGTCGGGGTGCCTACAATGAGCAGTTCTTC.

V and J are TRBV7-2 and TRBJ2-3, with TRBD1 matching 12 bases. The CDR3 has 17 amino acids. The trim removed 0 bases at V and 6 bases at J, leaving 7 bases unmatched. Germline V gives CDR1 SGHTA, CDR2 FQGNSA. The CDR3 is CASSLASGTGGWDTQYF. CDR3 DNA sequence: TGTGCCAGCAGCTTAGCCTCCGGGACAGGGGGCTGGGATACGCAGTATTTT.

This clonotype has a handful of counts. V gene TRBV28 combines with J gene TRBJ1-5, with D unclear. Between the trimmed V and J ends, which lost 9 bases and 9 bases, there was a span of 12 bases. Germline-derived CDR1 and CDR2 are MDHEN and SYDVKM. The CDR3 consists of 11 residues. The CDR3: CASGGPRPQHF. CDR3 coding DNA: TGTGCCAGTGGTGGCCCGCGGCCCCAGCATTTT.

As concerns this clonotype: This sequence may be a read error, since a much larger clone differs from it by one base. The rearrangement links TRBV28 to TRBJ2-5; D gene ambiguous. The CDR3 is made up of 15 amino acids. Germline CDR1 is MDHEN and CDR2 is SYDVKM. The CDR3 coding sequence is TGTGCCAGCAGAATTAGCTTTCGAGCACAAGAGACCCAGTGCTTC. This codes for CASRISFRAQETQCF.

This clonotype was seen many times. This chain connects TRBV6-1 to TRBJ2-3, with 8 bases that match TRBD2. Germline CDR1 MNHNS, CDR2 SASEGT. V lost 5 bases and J lost 2; bases outside the gene matches: 12. There are 17 residues in the CDR3. The chain's CDR3 is CASSPGGSGGLTDTQYF. CDR3 coding DNA: TGTGCCAGCAGTCCCGGGGGGAGCGGGGGACTCACAGATACGCAGTATTTT.